The 24 T cell receptor beta chains given below trace back to one sample, sequenced in a study of blood T cell repertoires in COVID-19. The assay was immunoSEQ multiplex PCR, and TCRdb's table has in-frame clones only and misses some. Altogether roughly 200,000 clones are present, approximately 78% being singletons, with the ten largest covering 2.5% to 3%. Specimen: peripheral blood. The receptors stem from a woman over 75 with active or convalescent COVID-19.

The chain couples TRBV19 to TRBJ2-3, with TRBD2 identical over 8 bases. There are 14 residues in the CDR3. Germline CDR1 LNHDA, CDR2 SQIVND (reference sequence). Germline trimming cut 6 bases from V and 5 bases from J; bases unmatched to any gene: 7. CDR3 sequence reads: CASSPGLAGDTQYF. The CDR3 DNA is TGTGCCAGTAGCCCAGGACTAGCAGGAGATACGCAGTATTTT.

V usage is TRBV6-2 or TRBV6-3 and J usage is TRBJ2-1; D remains ambiguous. Germline assignment: CDR1 MNHEY and CDR2 SVGEGT. The CDR3 extends over 14 amino acids. Trimming removed 0 bases from V and 4 bases from J, with 7 bases in between. The CDR3 nucleotides are TGTGCCAGCAGTTACTCGGCCATTTACAATGAGCAGTTCTTC. Protein product: CASSYSAIYNEQFF.

This chain links TRBV3-1 (or the pseudogene TRBV3-2) with TRBJ1-2; the D is unclear. Per the germline V gene, CDR1 is LGHDT and CDR2 is YNNKEL (reference sequence). V lost 4 bases to trimming and J lost 0 bases, with 6 bases between them. This CDR3 comprises 13 residues. The CDR3 loop reads CASSPHANYGYTF. The CDR3 DNA reads TGTGCCAGCAGCCCCCATGCTAACTATGGCTACACCTTC.

In regard to this clone: The identical CDR3 is also encoded by other nucleotide sequences in the sample. The chain uses TRBV6-2 or TRBV6-3 and TRBJ2-7; D is possibly TRBD1 or TRBD2 (5 bases each). From germline, CDR1 is MNHEY and CDR2 SVGEGT. The V gene lost 6 bases and the J gene lost 2 bases, with 8 bases spanning the gap. The CDR3 is made up of 12 amino acids. The CDR3: CASSGAAYEQYF. As DNA, the CDR3 is TGTGCCAGCAGCGGGGCAGCCTACGAGCAGTACTTC.

The rearrangement joins TRBV9 to TRBJ2-5, with 9 bases matching TRBD1. Germline V gives CDR1 SGDLS, CDR2 YYNGEE. CDR3 length: 15 residues. V shed 3 bases and J 2 bases; nucleotides not matched to a gene: 5. CDR3 coding DNA: TGTGCCAGCAGCGCACCGGGACAGGGACAAGAGACCCAGTACTTC. This gives the protein CASSAPGQGQETQYF. Full variable domain (rest looked up from reference TRBV9 and TRBJ2-5): DSGVTQTPKHLITATGQRVTLRCSPRSGDLSVYWYQQSLDQGLQFLIQYYNGEERAKGNILERFSAQQFPDLHSELNLSSLELGDSALYFCASSAPGQGQETQYFGPGTRLLVL.

The rearrangement links TRBV11-2 to TRBJ2-5, with D unresolved. V was trimmed by 2 bases and J by 9 bases, leaving 19 bases between them. Germline CDR1 reads SGHAT; CDR2 reads FQNNGV. The CDR3 runs to 15 residues. As DNA, the CDR3 is TGTGCCAGCAGCTTATTTTCTTCCGGGTTACGGGCCCAGTACTTC. Its translation is CASSLFSSGLRAQYF.

The chain has TRBV7-9 and TRBJ1-5; D unclear. The length of the CDR3 is 15 residues. The germline V and J ends were trimmed by 1 base and 2 bases, with 9 bases remaining between them. Per the germline V gene, CDR1 is SEHNR and CDR2 is FQNEAQ (reference sequence). The CDR3 here is CASSLDGVGNQPQHF. The CDR3 coding sequence is TGTGCCAGCAGCTTAGACGGGGTTGGCAATCAGCCCCAGCATTTT. Looking up the rest from reference TRBV7-9 and TRBJ1-5 gives the full variable domain: DTGVSQNPRHKITKRGQNVTFRCDPISEHNRLYWYRQTLGQGPEFLTYFQNEAQLEKSRLLSDRFSAERPKGSFSTLEIQRTEQGDSAMYLCASSLDGVGNQPQHFGDGTRLSIL.

The rearrangement links TRBV28 to TRBJ1-4; possible D gene TRBD1, 5 bases. Trimming stripped 2 bases from V and 8 bases from J, with 15 bases between. Germline CDR1 reads MDHEN; CDR2 reads SYDVKM. This CDR3 has 15 residues. CDR3 protein: CASSLRGRVREKLFF. DNA for the CDR3: TGTGCCAGCAGTTTACGGGGGAGGGTTCGGGAAAAACTGTTTTTT.

CDR3 sequence (DNA): TGTGCCAGCAGTGAATACAGGGGCCTCTATGGCTACACCTTC. Residues: CASSEYRGLYGYTF. V gene TRBV2 combines with J gene TRBJ1-2; 7 bases are a match to TRBD1. V was clipped by 2 bases and J by 4 bases; unmatched bases: 4. The CDR3 consists of 14 residues. CDR1 is SNHLY and CDR2 is FYNNEI in the germline V gene.

This clone was observed a handful of times. This chain connects TRBV6-2 or TRBV6-3 to TRBJ1-2, with 9 bases fitting TRBD1. Unmatched junction bases numbered 9, after V lost 2 bases and J lost 2 bases. The CDR3 is made up of 17 amino acids. From germline, CDR1 is MNHEY and CDR2 SVGEGT. The chain's CDR3 is CASSYNAQGQGNYGYTF. The CDR3 DNA is TGTGCCAGCAGTTACAACGCCCAGGGACAGGGAAACTATGGCTACACCTTC.

V usage is TRBV28 and J usage is TRBJ2-3; 10 bases are shared with TRBD1. J gave up 1 base and V 6 bases, and 4 bases lay outside the gene matches. Germline V lookup: CDR1 MDHEN, CDR2 SYDVKM. The CDR3 covers 15 residues. CDR3 nucleotides: TGTGCCAGCAGCCCAGGGACAGGGGGCACAGATACGCAGTATTTT. This translates into CASSPGTGGTDTQYF.

V usage is TRBV2 and J usage is TRBJ1-1; 9 bases map to TRBD1. The ends lost 6 bases at V and 8 bases at J; junction bases unmatched: 7. Germline V lookup: CDR1 SNHLY, CDR2 FYNNEI. CDR3 length equals 13 residues. The DNA of the CDR3 is TGTGCCAGCAGGGTGGACAGGGGCGCCGAAGCTTTCTTT. Amino acids: CASRVDRGAEAFF.

This clone was picked up one time. The V and J genes are TRBV5-1 and TRBJ2-2; D is perhaps TRBD2 (5 bases). Germline values: CDR1 SGHRS, CDR2 YFSETQ. CDR3 length: 13 amino acids. V dropped 5 bases and J dropped 9 bases, with 14 bases sitting between them. CDR3 amino acids: CASRPVERWELFF. As DNA, the CDR3 is TGCGCCAGCAGGCCCGTAGAGCGGTGGGAGCTGTTTTTT. Using reference TRBV5-1 and TRBJ2-2 for the parts outside the CDR3, the full variable domain is KAGVTQTPRYLIKTRGQQVTLSCSPISGHRSVSWYQQTPGQGLQFLFEYFSETQRNKGNFPGRFSGRQFSNSRSEMNVSTLELGDSALYLCASRPVERWELFFGEGSRLTVL.

The chain recombines TRBV20-1 with TRBJ1-4; tentatively, D is TRBD1 (6 bases). Germline values: CDR1 DFQATT, CDR2 SNEGSKA (reference sequence). V lost 3 bases to trimming and J lost 4 bases, with 18 bases between them. The length of the CDR3 is 16 residues. CDR3 protein: CSASLPGALSNEKLFF. CDR3 nucleotides: TGCAGTGCTAGTTTACCAGGGGCCTTGAGTAATGAAAAACTGTTTTTT.

CDR3 in amino acids: CASSLSRTPLYEQYF. The CDR3 DNA reads as TGTGCCAGCAGCTTATCTAGAACTCCCCTCTACGAGCAGTACTTC. The chain combines TRBV7-8 with TRBJ2-7, with D hard to call. The germline CDR1 and CDR2 sequences are SGHVS and FQNEAQ. The CDR3 has 15 residues. Trimming shortened V by 2 bases and J by 3 bases, and 14 bases separated the two germline ends.

As to this clone: The same CDR3 is also encoded by other DNA sequences in this sample. This chain joins TRBV28 and TRBJ1-2, with D possibly TRBD1 on 5 matching bases. Germline lookup yields CDR1 MDHEN and CDR2 SYDVKM. Trimming left V 6 bases short and J 2 bases short, with 10 bases between. The CDR3 runs 13 residues. The CDR3, as DNA: TGTGCCAGCAGCTGGGGGGGGAACTATGGCTACACCTTC. Translation: CASSWGGNYGYTF.

The chain recombines TRBV15 with TRBJ2-1, with D unresolved. Germline loops: CDR1 LNHNV, CDR2 YYDKDF (reference sequence). Trimming took off 3 bases at V and 5 bases at J, with 8 bases between the two ends. The length of the CDR3 is 13 residues. CDR3 loop: CATSRNRDNEQFF. In DNA form, the CDR3 reads TGTGCCACCAGCAGGAACCGGGACAATGAGCAGTTCTTC. The whole variable domain, filled in from reference TRBV15 and TRBJ2-1, reads DAMVIQNPRYQVTQFGKPVTLSCSQTLNHNVMYWYQQKSSQAPKLLFHYYDKDFNNEADTPDNFQSRRPNTSFCFLDIRSPGLGDTAMYLCATSRNRDNEQFFGPGTRLTVL.

V gene TRBV6-5 combines with J gene TRBJ2-2; no clear D gene. Looked up from germline, CDR1 is MNHEY and CDR2 is SVGAGI. Trimming pared 7 bases from V and 0 bases from J, leaving 6 bases between. This CDR3 contains 13 residues. CDR3 bases: TGTGCCAGCACCGTCCCGAACACCGGGGAGCTGTTTTTT. Encoded protein: CASTVPNTGELFF.

The chain combines TRBV27 with TRBJ1-3, with D uncertain. V was cut by 6 bases and J by 4 bases, with 10 bases left in between. This CDR3 spans 13 amino acids. Looked up from germline, CDR1 is MNHEY and CDR2 is SMNVEV (reference sequence). CDR3 in amino acids: CASSPSSGNTIYF. DNA for the CDR3: TGTGCCAGCAGCCCCAGTTCGGGAAACACCATATATTTT.

The chain couples TRBV6-1 to TRBJ2-7; tentatively, D is TRBD2 (5 bases). Looked up from germline, CDR1 is MNHNS and CDR2 is SASEGT. The CDR3 length is 13 residues. V was trimmed by 3 bases and J by 7 bases, leaving 13 bases between them. In nucleotides, the CDR3 is TGTGCCAGCAGTGACCAATTTGAGCGGGAGCAGTACTTC. This translates into CASSDQFEREQYF.

V usage is TRBV6-5 and J usage is TRBJ1-4; the D gene is possibly TRBD1 (6 bases). Per the germline V gene, CDR1 is MNHEY and CDR2 is SVGAGI. The CDR3 runs to 14 residues. The V end was cut by 1 base, the J end by 8 bases, with 11 bases between. CDR3 nucleotides: TGTGCCAGCAGTTACTTACAGGGCGGGGAAAAACTGTTTTTT. This sequence encodes CASSYLQGGEKLFF.

This clone was recorded a few times. Other DNA sequences in this sample translate to the same CDR3. The chain couples TRBV5-1 to TRBJ1-4; a possible D gene is TRBD1 (5 bases). Germline CDR1 reads SGHRS; CDR2 reads YFSETQ. V lost 4 bases and J 4 bases, leaving 8 bases between the germline ends. The CDR3 consists of 13 residues. CDR3 loop: CASSRDSNEKLFF. The DNA of the CDR3 is TGCGCCAGCAGCCGTGACAGTAATGAAAAACTGTTTTTT. Together with reference TRBV5-1 and TRBJ1-4, the CDR3 gives the full variable domain: KAGVTQTPRYLIKTRGQQVTLSCSPISGHRSVSWYQQTPGQGLQFLFEYFSETQRNKGNFPGRFSGRQFSNSRSEMNVSTLELGDSALYLCASSRDSNEKLFFGSGTQLSVL.

V is TRBV10-2 and J is TRBJ1-6; D is ambiguous. Looked up from germline, CDR1 is WSHSY and CDR2 is SAAADI. The CDR3 length is 13 residues. V lost 6 bases, J lost 8 bases, and 11 bases lay in between. For the CDR3, the DNA is TGCGCCAGCAGGTCCGGGTACGATTCACCCCTCCACTTT. It encodes CASRSGYDSPLHF.

The chain has TRBV27 and TRBJ2-3; no clear D. This CDR3 has 13 residues. Trimming removed 7 bases from V and 1 base from J, with 9 bases in between. CDR1 and CDR2 (germline): MNHEY, SMNVEV (reference sequence). The DNA of the CDR3 is TGTGCCAGCAAAAGATCGGGCACAGATACGCAGTATTTT. Translation: CASKRSGTDTQYF.